The T cell receptor (beta chain) described here comes from a study of CD8 T cells in ankylosing spondylitis. Germline V CDR1 and CDR2: SGDLS, YYNGEE. The CDR3 consists of 17 residues. J lost 4 bases, V lost 3 bases, and 11 bases had no gene match. Findings of the study overall: The authors reported significant enrichment of disease-linked clones in matched ankylosing spondylitis synovial fluid. Ankylosing spondylitis blood seemed to carry a telltale TCR beta motif made of about 8 highly homologous variants.

Each CDR3 protein is one row after TCRdb ran MiXCR on the 5' RACE reads. The sample has fewer than 750,000 distinct CDR3 sequences, around 19% seen once. This clonotype has only a few counts. Its antigen is undetermined. The sample comprised blood, either unsorted or a sorted T cell fraction (not recorded which). The chain is built from TRBV9 and TRBJ2-1; 9 bases match TRBD2. This clonotype was obtained from a male donor with ankylosing spondylitis. This CDR3 reads CASSALPGGGAYNEQFF. The CDR3 nucleotides are TGTGCCAGCAGCGCTCTCCCCGGCGGGGGGGCGTACAATGAGCAGTTCTTC. The entire variable domain, with the rest obtained from reference TRBV9 and TRBJ2-1, is as follows: DSGVTQTPKHLITATGQRVTLRCSPRSGDLSVYWYQQSLDQGLQFLIQYYNGEERAKGNILERFSAQQFPDLHSELNLSSLELGDSALYFCASSALPGGGAYNEQFFGPGTRLTVL.